These 17 T cell receptor beta chains were all obtained from the same sample, sequenced in a study of shared clonotypes between healthy human individuals. Clones were sequenced by immunoSEQ multiplex PCR, and TCRdb holds only the in-frame ones, with some missing. In the table there are about 2,500,000 clones, 90% to 95% of which are singletons. The sequencing sample was made of naive CD4+ T cells sorted from blood. Documented subset: CD45RA+ positively selected. The receptors here all came from a man between 18 and 29 years old in good health.

The table lists this clone with a count of one. This CDR3 is also generated by other DNA sequences in the sample. The CDR3 protein is CASSTDRGNTEAFF. The CDR3 nucleotides are TGTGCCAGCAGCACCGACAGGGGGAACACTGAAGCTTTCTTT. V usage is TRBV27 and J usage is TRBJ1-1; 8 bases fit TRBD1. Germline V gene lookup returns CDR1 MNHEY and CDR2 SMNVEV (reference sequence). V was pared by 6 bases and J by 1 base, with 4 bases of the junction left unmatched. The CDR3 has 14 amino acids.

The chain recombines TRBV5-6 with TRBJ1-2, with D possibly being TRBD1 (5 bases). The CDR3 length is 12 residues. Germline assignment: CDR1 SGHDT and CDR2 YYEEEE. V was clipped by 6 bases and J by 4 bases, with 10 bases between them. Here the CDR3 DNA reads TGTGCCAGCAAAGGGGCCGCCTATGGCTACACCTTC. This translates into CASKGAAYGYTF.

The V gene is TRBV6-6, the J gene TRBJ1-2; D gene unclear. The CDR3 extends over 11 amino acids. Between the trimmed V and J ends, which lost 6 bases and 4 bases, there was a span of 6 bases. CDR1 and CDR2 from the germline V gene are MNHNY and SVGAGI (reference sequence). The CDR3 spells CASRLIYGYTF. For the CDR3, the DNA is TGTGCCAGCAGGCTCATCTATGGCTACACCTTC.

The J gene is TRBJ2-7, the V gene TRBV2, with D perhaps matching TRBD1 (6 bases). The CDR3 totals 14 residues. Germline V gives CDR1 SNHLY, CDR2 FYNNEI. V was shortened by 5 bases and J by 3 bases, with 14 bases between the two germline ends. The CDR3 is CASSPGAGIYEQYF. The CDR3 DNA is TGTGCCAGCAGTCCAGGGGCAGGCATCTACGAGCAGTACTTC.

CDR3 sequence (DNA): TGTGCCAGCAGTTACTCGGTGGTCAAACAAGAGACCCAGTACTTC. Translated, it gives CASSYSVVKQETQYF. The chain employs TRBV6-5 and TRBJ2-5, with D hard to call. This CDR3 has 15 residues. Germline V CDR1 and CDR2: MNHEY, SVGAGI. V lost 0 bases to trimming and J lost 2 bases, with 10 bases between them.

A note on this clone: Distinct nucleotide sequences in the sample also encode this CDR3. CDR3 residues: CASSLGSSGANVLTF. CDR3 nucleotide sequence: TGCGCCAGCAGCTTGGGTAGCTCTGGGGCCAACGTCCTGACTTTC. This chain connects TRBV5-1 to TRBJ2-6; D gene unclear. V lost 0 bases and J lost 0, with 4 bases in between. Germline lookup yields CDR1 SGHRS and CDR2 YFSETQ. The CDR3 extends over 15 amino acids.

Regarding this clone: This same CDR3 is encoded by further DNA sequences in the sample. The chain is built from TRBV6-5 and TRBJ2-7; 13 nucleotides match TRBD2. The ends lost 4 bases at V and 2 bases at J; junction bases unmatched: 2. Looked up from germline, CDR1 is MNHEY and CDR2 is SVGAGI. The CDR3 runs 15 residues. CDR3 nucleotides: TGTGCCAGCAGTTCCGGGACTAGCGGGACCTACGAGCAGTACTTC. As protein: CASSSGTSGTYEQYF.

Concerning this clone: The identical CDR3 is also encoded by other nucleotide sequences in the sample. The rearrangement links TRBV6-6 to TRBJ2-2; 12 nucleotides match TRBD2. Per germline, CDR1 MNHNY and CDR2 SVGAGI (reference sequence). Trimming took 2 bases from V and 5 from J; bases not matched to a gene: 0. The CDR3 is 15 residues long. As DNA, the CDR3 is TGTGCCAGCAGTTACGGGACTAGCGGGACCGGGGAGCTGTTTTTT. Its protein product is CASSYGTSGTGELFF.

The chain carries TRBV6-5 and TRBJ1-1; 9 bases map to TRBD1. This CDR3 is 14 amino acids long. Trimming removed 8 bases from V and 5 bases from J; junction bases left unmatched: 9. The germline gives CDR1 MNHEY, CDR2 SVGAGI. The CDR3 is CASGKDRGLTEAFF. The CDR3 nucleotides are TGTGCCAGCGGGAAGGACAGGGGCTTGACTGAAGCTTTCTTT.

V usage is TRBV29-1 and J usage is TRBJ2-3; D is uncertain. Trimming removed 8 bases at V and 1 base at J, with 10 bases between. Germline assignment: CDR1 SQVTM and CDR2 ANQGSEA. CDR3 length equals 12 residues. CDR3 DNA sequence: TGCAGCTCTCACGTCGGCACAGATACGCAGTATTTT. As protein: CSSHVGTDTQYF.

The rearrangement links TRBV10-3 to TRBJ1-1, with TRBD1 matching over 7 bases. CDR3 length equals 15 residues. Trimming removed 6 bases from V and 2 bases from J; junction bases left unmatched: 9. CDR1 ENHRY and CDR2 SYGVKD come from the germline V gene. The DNA of the CDR3 is TGTGCCATCAGGGGGACAGCCGTACCTAACACTGAAGCTTTCTTT. Translation: CAIRGTAVPNTEAFF.

The gene calls are TRBV11-2 and TRBJ2-1; D is possibly TRBD1 or TRBD2 (5 bases each). Germline V lookup: CDR1 SGHAT, CDR2 FQNNGV. The V end lost 1 base, the J end lost 6 bases, and 13 bases lay between the germline ends. This CDR3 comprises 15 residues. The CDR3 DNA reads as TGTGCCAGCAGCTTAGCGGGACGTGGGGGCAATGAGCAGTTCTTC. It specifies CASSLAGRGGNEQFF.

This clone was observed a few times. The chain uses TRBV4-1 and TRBJ1-5; the D is unclear. The CDR3 extends over 13 amino acids. V was shortened by 0 bases and J by 11 bases, with 11 bases between the two germline ends. The germline V gene encodes CDR1 MGHRA and CDR2 YSYEKL. Here the CDR3 DNA reads TGCGCCAGCAGCCAAGAATCAGGCGTAACCCAGCATTTT. Translating it yields CASSQESGVTQHF.

This chain connects TRBV4-3 to TRBJ1-2, with no clear D. The CDR3 spans 13 residues. Germline V CDR1 and CDR2: LGHNA, YSLEER. V was trimmed by 1 base and J by 6 bases, leaving 9 bases between them. CDR3 in amino acids: CASSQGRRDGYTF. CDR3 bases: TGCGCCAGCAGCCAAGGCAGGCGGGATGGCTACACCTTC.

This clone was found once. The chain carries TRBV6-6 and TRBJ1-3, with D unclear. The CDR3 runs 15 residues. The germline V and J ends were trimmed by 7 bases and 0 bases, with 13 bases remaining between them. The V gene's germline CDR1 is MNHNY and CDR2 SVGAGI (reference sequence). In nucleotides, the CDR3 is TGTGCCAGCACCGAAGTTATCTCCTCTGGAAACACCATATATTTT. It codes for CASTEVISSGNTIYF.

The chain combines TRBV28 with TRBJ2-3; tentative D call: TRBD1 (6 bases). The germline V gene has CDR1 MDHEN and CDR2 SYDVKM. The CDR3 has 15 amino acids. V lost 7 bases to trimming and J lost 6 bases, with 20 bases between them. CDR3 DNA sequence: TGTGCCAGCACCTTGGGCCAGGTGGGGGCCGATACGCAGTATTTT. Translation gives CASTLGQVGADTQYF.

To note about this clone: The identical CDR3 is also encoded by other nucleotide sequences in the sample. V and J are TRBV7-9 and TRBJ1-6, with D possibly TRBD1 on 5 matching bases. Germline V gives CDR1 SEHNR, CDR2 FQNEAQ (reference sequence). The CDR3 contains 15 residues. Trimming stripped 1 base from V and 4 bases from J, with 8 bases between. The CDR3 nucleotides are TGTGCCAGCAGCTTAGGGGGCGGGTATAATTCACCCCTCCACTTT. It specifies CASSLGGGYNSPLHF.